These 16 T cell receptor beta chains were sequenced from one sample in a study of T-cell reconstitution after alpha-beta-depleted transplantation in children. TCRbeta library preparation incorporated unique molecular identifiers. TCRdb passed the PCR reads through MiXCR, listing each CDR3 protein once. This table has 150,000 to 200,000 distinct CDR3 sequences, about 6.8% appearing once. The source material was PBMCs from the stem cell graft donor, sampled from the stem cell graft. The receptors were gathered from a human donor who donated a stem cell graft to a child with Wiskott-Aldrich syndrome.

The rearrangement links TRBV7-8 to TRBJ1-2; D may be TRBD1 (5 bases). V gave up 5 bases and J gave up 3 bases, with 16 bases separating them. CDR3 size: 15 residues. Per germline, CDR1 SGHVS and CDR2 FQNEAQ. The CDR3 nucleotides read TGTGCCAGCAGCGCCGGGGGAGGGACCTACTATGGCTACACCTTC. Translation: CASSAGGGTYYGYTF.

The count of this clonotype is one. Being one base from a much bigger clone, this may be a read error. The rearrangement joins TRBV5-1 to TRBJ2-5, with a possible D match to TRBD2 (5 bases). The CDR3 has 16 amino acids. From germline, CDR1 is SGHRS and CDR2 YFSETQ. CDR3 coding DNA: TGCGCCAGCAGCTTGGGAGGGCACGTCTCCCAAGAGATCCAGTACTTC. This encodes CASSLGGHVSQEIQYF. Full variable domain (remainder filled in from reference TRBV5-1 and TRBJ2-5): KAGVTQTPRYLIKTRGQQVTLSCSPISGHRSVSWYQQTPGQGLQFLFEYFSETQRNKGNFPGRFSGRQFSNSRSEMNVSTLELGDSALYLCASSLGGHVSQEIQYFGPGTRLLVL.

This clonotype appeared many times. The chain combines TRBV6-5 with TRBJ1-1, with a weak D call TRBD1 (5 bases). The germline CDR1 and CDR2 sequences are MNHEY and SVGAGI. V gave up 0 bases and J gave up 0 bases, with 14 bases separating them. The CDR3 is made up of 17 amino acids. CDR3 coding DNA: TGTGCCAGCAGTTACTCGCATCAGGGCTGGATGAACACTGAAGCTTTCTTT. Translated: CASSYSHQGWMNTEAFF.

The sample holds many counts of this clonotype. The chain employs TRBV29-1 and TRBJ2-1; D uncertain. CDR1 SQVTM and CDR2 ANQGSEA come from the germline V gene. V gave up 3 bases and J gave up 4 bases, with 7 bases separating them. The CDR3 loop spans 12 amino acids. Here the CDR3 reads CSVDPEYNEQFF. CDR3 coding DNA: TGCAGCGTTGACCCCGAATACAATGAGCAGTTCTTC.

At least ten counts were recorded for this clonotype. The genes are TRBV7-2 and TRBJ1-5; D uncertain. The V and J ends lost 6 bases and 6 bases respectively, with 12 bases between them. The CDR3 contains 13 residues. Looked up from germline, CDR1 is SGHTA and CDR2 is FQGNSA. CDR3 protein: CASRGGRSQPQHF. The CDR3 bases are TGTGCCAGCAGGGGCGGGAGGTCTCAGCCCCAGCATTTT.

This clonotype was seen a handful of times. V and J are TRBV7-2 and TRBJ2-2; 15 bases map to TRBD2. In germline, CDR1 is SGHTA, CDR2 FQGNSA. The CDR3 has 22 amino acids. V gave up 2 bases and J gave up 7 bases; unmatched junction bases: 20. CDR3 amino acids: CASSLPPGTSGRSDRIGGELFF. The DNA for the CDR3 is TGTGCCAGCAGCTTACCCCCCGGGACTAGCGGGAGGTCGGACCGAATCGGCGGGGAGCTGTTTTTT. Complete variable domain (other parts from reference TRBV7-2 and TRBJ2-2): GAGVSQSPSNKVTEKGKDVELRCDPISGHTALYWYRQSLGQGLEFLIYFQGNSAPDKSGLPSDRFSAERTGGSVSTLTIQRTQQEDSAVYLCASSLPPGTSGRSDRIGGELFFGEGSRLTVL.

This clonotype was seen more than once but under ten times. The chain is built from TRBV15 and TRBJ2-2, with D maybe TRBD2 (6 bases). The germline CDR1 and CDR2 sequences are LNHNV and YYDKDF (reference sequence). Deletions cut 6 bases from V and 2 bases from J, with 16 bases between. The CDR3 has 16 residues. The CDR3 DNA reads TGTGCCACCAGTGCGGGACTGGCGAGAAACACCGGGGAGCTGTTTTTT. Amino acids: CATSAGLARNTGELFF.

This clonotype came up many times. Here the CDR3 reads CASSRVGPQHF. In nucleotides, the CDR3 is TGTGCCAGCAGCCGAGTTGGACCCCAGCATTTT. The rearrangement joins TRBV12-3 or TRBV12-4 to TRBJ1-5; unclear D gene. Trimming left V 6 bases short and J 10 bases short, with 10 bases between. CDR3 length: 11 amino acids.

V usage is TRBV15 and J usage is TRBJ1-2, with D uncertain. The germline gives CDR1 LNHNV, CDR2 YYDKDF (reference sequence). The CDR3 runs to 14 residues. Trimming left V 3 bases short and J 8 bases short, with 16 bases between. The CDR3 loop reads CATSRGGPTDGYTF. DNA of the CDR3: TGTGCCACCAGCAGGGGAGGTCCCACCGACGGCTACACCTTC.

In nucleotides, the CDR3 is TGCGCCAGCAGCCGCCGGACGATTCAAGACCCCCAAGAGACCCAGTACTTC. Protein product: CASSRRTIQDPQETQYF. The chain recombines TRBV5-1 with TRBJ2-5, with D unresolved. This CDR3 spans 17 amino acids. Trimming cost V 4 bases and J 1 base, with 20 bases left between them. The V gene's germline CDR1 is SGHRS and CDR2 YFSETQ.

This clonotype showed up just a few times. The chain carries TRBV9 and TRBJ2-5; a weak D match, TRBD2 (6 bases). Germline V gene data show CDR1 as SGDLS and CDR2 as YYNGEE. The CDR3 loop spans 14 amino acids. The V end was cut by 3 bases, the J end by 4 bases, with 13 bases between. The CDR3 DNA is TGTGCCAGCAGCGGGTGGGGAGGAGGAGAGACCCAGTACTTC. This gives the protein CASSGWGGGETQYF.

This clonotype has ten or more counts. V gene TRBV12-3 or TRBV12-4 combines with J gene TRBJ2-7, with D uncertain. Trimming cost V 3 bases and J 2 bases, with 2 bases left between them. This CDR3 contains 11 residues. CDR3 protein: CASSFTYEQYF. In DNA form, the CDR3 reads TGTGCCAGCAGTTTCACCTACGAGCAGTACTTC.

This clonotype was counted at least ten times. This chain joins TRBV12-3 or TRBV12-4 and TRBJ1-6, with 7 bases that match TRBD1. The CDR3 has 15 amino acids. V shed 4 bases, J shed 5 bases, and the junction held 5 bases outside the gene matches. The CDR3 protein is CASSYRGSNNSPLHF. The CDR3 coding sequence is TGTGCCAGCAGTTACAGGGGAAGTAATAATTCACCCCTCCACTTT.

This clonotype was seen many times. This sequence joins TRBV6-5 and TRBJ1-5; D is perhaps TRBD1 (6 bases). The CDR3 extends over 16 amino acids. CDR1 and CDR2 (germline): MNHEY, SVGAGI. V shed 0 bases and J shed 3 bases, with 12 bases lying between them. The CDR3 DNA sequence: TGTGCCAGCAGTTACTCAGGGGGGGCGAACAATCAGCCCCAGCATTTT. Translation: CASSYSGGANNQPQHF.

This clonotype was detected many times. CDR3 residues: CASSFGTSGYNEQFF. In DNA form, the CDR3 reads TGTGCCAGCAGCTTCGGGACTAGCGGGTACAATGAGCAGTTCTTC. The V call is TRBV5-5, the J call TRBJ2-1; 12 positions agree with TRBD2. From germline, CDR1 is SGHKS and CDR2 YYEKEE (reference sequence). The V segment lost 2 bases and the J segment 4 bases; nucleotides outside the gene matches: 1. The CDR3 has 15 amino acids.

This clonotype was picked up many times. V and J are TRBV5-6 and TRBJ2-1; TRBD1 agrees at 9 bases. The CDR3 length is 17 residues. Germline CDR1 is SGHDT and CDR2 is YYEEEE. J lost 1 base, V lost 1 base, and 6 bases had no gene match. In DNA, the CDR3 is TGTGCCAGCAGCTTGTTCCCGGGGACAGGGTCCTACAATGAGCAGTTCTTC. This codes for CASSLFPGTGSYNEQFF.